The clone carrying this T cell receptor beta chain came up a few times. Arm-PCR of CDR3 regions and iRepertoire HTBI primers were used to build TCR beta libraries. Authors' data handling: Identified across the samples were approximately 60 TRBV segments and over twelve TRBJ segments. Using its own MiXCR run on the multiplex PCR reads, TCRdb lists one record per CDR3 protein. The V and J calls, along with clone size, are taken from TCRdb and not from the paper's own processing. The sample holds roughly 470,000 distinct CDR3 sequences, 20% to 25% seen once. The entry originates in a study of regulatory T cells in long-lasting Graves disease. Study-wide context: Over 5 years on antithyroid drugs plus positive TSH receptor antibodies marked Graves' disease as persistent.

Time point specified: persistent/refractory GD, antithyroid drugs over 5 years with positive TRAb. PBMCs were the source of the RNA used for TCR sequencing. The patients were enrolled through endocrinology in Xi'an, China. The TCR was taken from a female donor with Graves disease. The material was peripheral blood mononuclear cells (PBMCs), obtained when the disease was refractory, from a patient treated with antithyroid drugs.

The CDR3 DNA follows: TGCAGCGTTGAAGACAGGGGGGACACAGATACGCAGTATTTT. It encodes CSVEDRGDTDTQYF. The chain carries TRBV29-1 and TRBJ2-3, with a possible D match to TRBD1 (7 bases). CDR1 is SQVTM and CDR2 is ANQGSEA in the germline V gene. The CDR3 has 14 amino acids. V was shortened by 0 bases and J by 2 bases, with 9 bases between the two germline ends.